This note documents a single T cell receptor beta chain sequence. The antigen is unknown. The CDR3 sequence is 13 residues long. Germline lookup yields CDR1 DFQATT and CDR2 SNEGSKA (reference sequence). V lost 6 bases and J lost 9; bases outside the gene matches: 9. Quantitative molecular-barcoded 5'-RACE generated the TCR beta libraries. Via MiXCR, TCRdb re-called the 5' RACE reads, giving one row per CDR3 protein. The data hold some 300,000 distinct CDR3 sequences, with roughly 20% observed a single time. The data derive from a study of CD8 T cells in ankylosing spondylitis. General study points: Past research had described some motif variants in reactive arthritis synovial fluid and blood. Disease-associated clones were reportedly significantly overrepresented in matched ankylosing spondylitis synovial fluid. Disease-associated clonotypes exhibited CD8+ identity and were relatively infrequent in peripheral blood.

The genes are TRBV20-1 and TRBJ2-4; 9 nucleotides match TRBD1. Sequenced input: blood, either unsorted or a sorted T cell fraction (not recorded which). The TCR comes from a female donor with ankylosing spondylitis or in good health (not recorded which). CDR3 protein: CSAGGQGTSIQYF. CDR3 DNA: TGCAGTGCGGGGGGACAGGGAACTTCCATTCAGTACTTC.